This TCR beta chain stems from a study of blood T cells in healthy people across ages. Notes on the study in general: PBMC samples, being unsorted, prevented any conclusive comparison of naive and antigen-experienced cells.

A remark on this clonotype: The antigen remains unidentified.

This CDR3 is built from 17 residues. Germline V gene data show CDR1 as SNHLY and CDR2 as FYNNEI. Trimming pared 3 bases from V and 2 bases from J, leaving 17 bases between. Primed by a sample-barcoded 5' primer and a J-beta primer mix, a second PCR proceeded for about 6 to 11 cycles. TCRdb re-derived calls from the 5' RACE reads in MiXCR, one entry per CDR3 protein. Of roughly 860,000 distinct CDR3 sequences listed, approximately 67% were seen once; the top ten hold about 27%. This sequence was found in a man aged 30 to 39 in good health. The chain is built from TRBV2 and TRBJ2-4; tentatively, D is TRBD2 (7 bases). Sequencing input: blood. CDR3 sequence: CASSDLGRGATKNIQYF. As DNA, the CDR3 is TGTGCCAGCAGTGATCTGGGCCGGGGGGCGACCAAAAACATTCAGTACTTC.